This T cell receptor (beta chain) was recorded in a study of blood T cell repertoires in COVID-19 (dated by TCRdb to about 2020). Regarding the research as a whole: For ImmuneRACE Cohort 3, a participant was defined as recovered based on two consecutive negative NP/OP PCR tests, clearance by a healthcare professional, or resolution of symptoms. Samples covering the acute and convalescent phases of COVID-19 were provided by collaborators in the United States, Italy and Spain. The prospective study material was composed of cDNA or gDNA derived from T cells, B-cell-depleted T cells, or PBMCs. The dataset comprised deeply sampled blood TCRbeta repertoires from subjects exposed to, actively infected with, or recovered from COVID-19. The repertoires were released in a freely available public database meant as a resource for research on the immune response to SARS-CoV-2. The samples were drawn from the first 160 participants of the ongoing ImmuneRACE study and from 950 to 1,500 subjects provided by 6 global collaborators. Nearly every sample came with metadata listing a de-identified subject ID, COVID-19 status, age in years and sex. Where available, HLA class I and class II types were obtained from metadata supplied by the sample provider rather than from assay-based typing.

TCRbeta CDR3 regions were amplified from genomic DNA by means of the immunoSEQ Assay, a bias-controlled multiplex PCR. Under the source paper's analysis protocol: The number of nucleated cells in each sample was estimated from the amplification of reference gene primers within the assay. Sequence reads were collapsed and filtered to measure the absolute abundance of every unique TCRbeta CDR3 rearrangement. Productive Simpson clonality was computed per sample as the square root of Simpson's diversity index over productive rearrangements. TCRdb stores this immuneACCESS table with in-frame sequences only. Part of the clones is absent; in the studies checked, under half of the shortfall reflects unresolved V genes, and no reason is known for the rest. V and J calls and clone size follow that table, whereas D and trimming were derived from the DNA. Recorded for this sample are roughly 150,000 clones; approximately 79% of them occurred a single time. Jointly, the top ten make up over 15% of the sample.

V is pared back by 7 bases and J by 3 bases, with 10 bases lying between the germline termini. The germline V gene (reference sequence) specifies DFQATT as CDR1 and SNEGSKA as CDR2. Counted from cysteine to phenylalanine, this CDR3 has 11 amino acids. Only the CDR3 DNA stays, 33 bases, in frame from base 1. Points on this clone: The antigen this receptor binds is unknown. No much larger clone exists at a distance of one base, and base qualities are not known.

What the authors observed across the whole study: How much clinical and demographic metadata was included differed by source and by participant, and the metadata was provided uncurated.

Enrolling through a virtual design, the prospective study's participants ranged in age from roughly 18 to 100 years and lived across more than 20 United States geographic areas. Cohort assignment in the prospective study relied on participant-reported clinical history from a screening survey and a study questionnaire. Each participant in the prospective study had whole blood, serum and a nasopharyngeal or oropharyngeal swab collected by mobile phlebotomists. Prospective study participants could optionally give additional blood draws and questionnaires over a roughly two-month period. Blood samples from the prospective study were shipped frozen or at room temperature prior to DNA extraction.

The receptor was derived from a woman in her 70s in a cohort exposed to, infected with or recovered from COVID-19 (not recorded which). In this chain, TRBV20-1 is recombined with TRBJ2-7; the D gene is not confidently resolved. Sequenced input: PBMCs or T cells enriched from blood (not recorded which). The CDR3 region has the sequence CSVSQNYEQYF. The sequenced DNA: TGCAGTGTGTCACAGAACTACGAGCAGTACTTC.